There are many counts of the clone carrying this T cell receptor beta chain. TCR beta CDR3 regions were amplified from RNA transcripts. Carried out on the TCR CDR3, a first-round RT-PCR used the HTBI primer set. Each CDR3 protein gets one entry after TCRdb re-called the multiplex PCR reads with MiXCR. The data contain approximately 380,000 distinct CDR3 sequences, 15% to 20% of them seen just once; the ten biggest clones take up 3% to 4%. Diagnosis of hyperthyroidism was new in patients aged 18 to 65, and its duration was under 2 months. This sample stems from a study of T cells in Graves' hyperthyroidism and ophthalmopathy. Germline V gene sequence: CDR1 MRHNA, CDR2 SNTAGT. The CDR3 is 13 amino acids. Trimming cost V 5 bases and J 7 bases; bases outside gene matches: 6.

Sample: blood. The rearrangement uses TRBV6-4 and TRBJ2-7; 9 bases align to TRBD2. The receptor's source is a woman younger than 30 with Graves' hyperthyroidism. CDR3 nucleotide sequence: TGTGCCAGCAGTTGGCGGGGGGGCGGGGAGCAGTACTTC. It is translated as CASSWRGGGEQYF.